This TCR beta chain emerged from a study of T-cell reconstitution after alpha-beta-depleted transplantation in children. Unique molecular identifiers featured in how the TCRbeta library was prepared. Each CDR3 protein gets one entry after TCRdb re-called the PCR reads with MiXCR. The data hold approximately 640,000 distinct CDR3 sequences, with approximately 15% observed a single time. This receptor was identified in a human donor who donated a stem cell graft to a child with acute myeloid leukemia. Material: PBMCs from the stem cell graft donor, obtained from the stem cell graft.

The CDR3 region is CASRRQGVDPQHF. The CDR3, as DNA: TGTGCCAGCAGACGACAGGGGGTGGATCCCCAGCATTTT. V is TRBV12-3 or TRBV12-4 and J is TRBJ1-5; 9 bases are shared with TRBD1. The CDR3 runs to 13 residues. The J segment lost 10 bases and the V segment lost 6 bases, leaving 7 bases of the junction unmatched.